Shown below are 14 T cell receptor beta chains from a single sample sequenced in a study of beta chain features in type 1 diabetes. As every portion of the isolated RNA was reverse transcribed, the sequencing read expressed TCRB transcripts. The table came from immunoSEQ multiplex PCR; TCRdb's copy has only in-frame clones and leaves some out. The sample includes 130,000 or so clones, 9% to 10% seen only once; the top ten take around 0.65%. Sequences were obtained from central memory CD4+ T cells from blood. All receptors come from a woman between 40 and 50 years old in good health.

The rearrangement joins TRBV19 to TRBJ2-5; 8 bases match TRBD1. The CDR3 consists of 12 residues. V trimming: 6 bases; J trimming: 5 bases; junction bases outside the gene matches: 2. The V gene's germline CDR1 is LNHDA and CDR2 SQIVND (reference sequence). The chain's CDR3 is CASSRTGETQYF. DNA of the CDR3: TGTGCCAGTAGCCGGACAGGGGAGACCCAGTACTTC. The full variable domain, with the rest looked up from reference TRBV19 and TRBJ2-5, is DGGITQSPKYLFRKEGQNVTLSCEQNLNHDAMYWYRQDPGQGLRLIYYSQIVNDFQKGDIAEGYSVSREKKESFPLTVTSAQKNPTAFYLCASSRTGETQYFGPGTRLLVL.

This clone occurred a few times. The CDR3 spells CASSKGDRGLNYGYTF. CDR3 in DNA: TGTGCCAGCAGCAAGGGTGACAGGGGGCTTAACTATGGCTACACCTTC. V usage is TRBV21-1 and J usage is TRBJ1-2; the D call in the table, TRBD1, was not verified against the DNA. TRBV21-1 is described as a pseudogene. The CDR3 contains 16 residues.

The V gene is TRBV6-5, the J gene TRBJ2-2, with D perhaps matching TRBD2 (5 bases). The V end was cut by 6 bases, the J end by 7 bases, with 12 bases between. The CDR3 is 13 residues long. Germline-derived CDR1 and CDR2 are MNHEY and SVGAGI. The DNA for the CDR3 is TGTGCCAGCAGGCACTCCCGGGACGGGGAGCTGTTTTTT. As protein: CASRHSRDGELFF.

The CDR3 is CASTVTGQGNTEAFF. The CDR3 region has the DNA TGTGCCAGCACCGTAACGGGACAGGGGAACACTGAAGCTTTCTTT. The chain combines TRBV27 with TRBJ1-1; 9 bases match TRBD1. Trimming cost V 7 bases and J 1 base; bases outside gene matches: 7. Per the germline V gene, CDR1 is MNHEY and CDR2 is SMNVEV (reference sequence). The CDR3 is made up of 15 amino acids.

This clone has more than one count but fewer than ten. The chain links TRBV4-2 to TRBJ2-3; 7 bases agree with TRBD2. The ends lost 2 bases at V and 6 bases at J; junction bases unmatched: 5. This CDR3 spans 14 amino acids. Germline-derived CDR1 and CDR2 are LGHNA and YNFKEQ. The CDR3 DNA reads as TGTGCCAGCAGCCAATGGGTGGGGGGGGATACGCAGTATTTT. It codes for CASSQWVGGDTQYF.

This clone was recorded once. This rearrangement joins TRBV7-2 to TRBJ1-5; 8 bases agree with TRBD1. J gave up 10 bases and V 4 bases, and 9 bases lay outside the gene matches. The CDR3 loop spans 14 amino acids. Germline V gene sequence: CDR1 SGHTA, CDR2 FQGNSA. For the CDR3, the DNA is TGTGCCAGCAGCTCCGGGACAGGTCCCCCACCCCAGCATTTT. This gives the protein CASSSGTGPPPQHF.

The rearrangement uses TRBV6-5 and TRBJ1-1; D is unresolved. The CDR3 is 12 residues long. V lost 6 bases and J 4 bases, leaving 9 bases between the germline ends. Germline-derived CDR1 and CDR2 are MNHEY and SVGAGI. The DNA of the CDR3 is TGTGCCAGCAGACGCGATAGCACTGAAGCTTTCTTT. Protein sequence: CASRRDSTEAFF.

The V and J genes are TRBV5-6 and TRBJ2-5, with D maybe TRBD2 (6 bases). Germline values: CDR1 SGHDT, CDR2 YYEEEE. The V end was cut by 1 base, the J end by 5 bases, with 15 bases between. The CDR3 runs to 15 residues. The CDR3, as DNA: TGTGCCAGCAGCTTGAAGGCGGGGATGGGGGAGACCCAGTACTTC. As protein: CASSLKAGMGETQYF.

This clone has only a few counts. This chain connects TRBV19 to TRBJ2-6; TRBD1 agrees at 7 bases. Trimming took 5 bases from V and 8 from J; bases not matched to a gene: 6. This CDR3 has 14 residues. CDR1 and CDR2 from the germline V gene are LNHDA and SQIVND (reference sequence). The DNA for the CDR3 is TGTGCCAGTAGTTTACAGACAGGGACCAACGTCCTGACTTTC. Translated: CASSLQTGTNVLTF.

This clone was counted between two and nine times. This chain joins TRBV20-1 and TRBJ2-7; D gene uncertain. Trimming shortened V by 5 bases and J by 5 bases, and 10 bases separated the two germline ends. The length of the CDR3 is 11 residues. Germline V gene data show CDR1 as DFQATT and CDR2 as SNEGSKA (reference sequence). This chain's CDR3 is CSASPEDEQYF. The CDR3 coding sequence is TGCAGTGCTTCCCCAGAGGACGAGCAGTACTTC.

This clone was found a few times. The chain joins TRBV5-4 to TRBJ1-5, with D possibly being TRBD1 (5 bases). The V end lost 0 bases, the J end lost 5 bases, and 9 bases lay between the germline ends. Germline lookup yields CDR1 SGHNT and CDR2 YYREEE (reference sequence). The CDR3 spans 14 residues. The CDR3 DNA reads as TGTGCCAGCAGCTTGGCGGGAGGGGATCAGCCCCAGCATTTT. Its protein is CASSLAGGDQPQHF.

The chain carries TRBV7-6 and TRBJ2-5, with a weak D call TRBD2 (5 bases). The germline gives CDR1 SGHVS, CDR2 FNYEAQ. The CDR3 covers 15 residues. V lost 6 bases and J 4 bases, leaving 18 bases between the germline ends. As DNA, the CDR3 is TGTGCCAGCAGTTCGGGATCGGGCAGGAGAGAGACCCAGTACTTC. It codes for CASSSGSGRRETQYF.

The rearrangement joins TRBV7-2 to TRBJ2-7; 8 bases fit TRBD1. The trim removed 5 bases at V and 5 bases at J, leaving 11 bases unmatched. The CDR3 sequence is 15 residues long. Germline-derived CDR1 and CDR2 are SGHTA and FQGNSA. CDR3 in DNA: TGTGCCAGCAGCGCCCAATGGGACAGGCGGGACGAGCAGTACTTC. This translates into CASSAQWDRRDEQYF.

The table lists this clone with many counts. The chain is built from TRBV28 and TRBJ2-1; 12 bases are shared with TRBD2. The trim removed 1 base at V and 8 bases at J, leaving 3 bases unmatched. The CDR3 length is 15 residues. From germline, CDR1 is MDHEN and CDR2 SYDVKM. The DNA of the CDR3 is TGTGCCAGCAGTTTATCTAGCGGGGGGGCCCATGAGCAGTTCTTC. It is translated as CASSLSSGGAHEQFF.